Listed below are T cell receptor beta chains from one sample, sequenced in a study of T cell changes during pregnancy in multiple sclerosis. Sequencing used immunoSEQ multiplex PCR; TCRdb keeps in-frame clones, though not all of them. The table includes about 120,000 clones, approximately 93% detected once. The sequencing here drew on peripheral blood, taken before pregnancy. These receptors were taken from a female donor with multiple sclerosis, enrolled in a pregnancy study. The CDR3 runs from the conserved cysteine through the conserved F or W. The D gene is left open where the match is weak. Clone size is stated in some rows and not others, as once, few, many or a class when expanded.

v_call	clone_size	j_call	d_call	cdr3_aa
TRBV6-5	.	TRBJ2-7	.	CASSFAGLGEQYF
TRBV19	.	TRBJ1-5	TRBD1	CASSRQTGEYQPQHF
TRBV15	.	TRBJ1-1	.	CATSRERGQGEAFF
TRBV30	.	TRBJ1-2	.	CAWARPGYDNGYTF
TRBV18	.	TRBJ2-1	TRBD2	CASSPLNVPGLAALGQFF
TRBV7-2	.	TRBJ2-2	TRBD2	CASSLVGGAGGELFF
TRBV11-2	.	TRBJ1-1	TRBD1	CASSYRAGGNTEAFF
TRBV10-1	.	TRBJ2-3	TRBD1	CASSESPQGIDTQYF
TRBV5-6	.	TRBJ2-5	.	CASSLSGWETQYF
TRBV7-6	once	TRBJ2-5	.	CASSRRLVSQETQYF